This TCR beta chain was sequenced in a study of prognosis after radiotherapy for stage I lung cancer. As for the study in general: Medically, all non-small cell lung cancer patients were deemed inoperable. With a biologically effective dose of at least 100 Gy, radiotherapy took the form of SBRT split into 3 to 5 fractions. Study-level points and caveats: It was in patients who developed distant metastases that Shannon entropy after stereotactic body radiation therapy was lower. Usage of TRBV and TRBJ genes reportedly differed between metastatic and non-metastatic patients.

TCR beta CDR3 was amplified from genomic DNA by two-round multiplex PCR. Initially, in first-round PCR, primers specific to each TRBV and TRBJ gene were used. TCRdb used MiXCR to reprocess the multiplex PCR reads, holding one entry per CDR3 protein. The table shows roughly 20,000 distinct CDR3 sequences, with roughly 55% occurring only once. V was shortened by 6 bases and J by 5 bases, with 14 bases between the two germline ends. Germline loops: CDR1 MDHEN, CDR2 SYDVKM. CDR3 size: 13 residues. By proportion, this clonotype is medium-sized. As yet, its antigen is unknown. The V and J genes are TRBV28 and TRBJ2-7; tentatively, D is TRBD2 (5 bases). The sequence came from a donor at least 50 years old with non-small cell lung cancer. The specimen was PBMCs, collected before or after stereotactic body radiation therapy (not recorded which). The CDR3 sequence: CASSHSTGNEQYF. CDR3 nucleotides: TGTGCCAGCAGCCATTCAACCGGGAACGAGCAGTACTTC.